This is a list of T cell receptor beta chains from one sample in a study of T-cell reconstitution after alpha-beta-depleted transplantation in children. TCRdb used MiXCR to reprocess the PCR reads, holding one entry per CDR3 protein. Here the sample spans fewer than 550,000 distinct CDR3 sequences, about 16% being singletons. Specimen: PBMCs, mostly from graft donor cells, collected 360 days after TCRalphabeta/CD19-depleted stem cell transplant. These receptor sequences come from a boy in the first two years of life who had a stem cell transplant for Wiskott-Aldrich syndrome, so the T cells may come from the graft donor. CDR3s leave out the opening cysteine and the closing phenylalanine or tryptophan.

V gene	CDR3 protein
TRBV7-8	ASSYRTSGRSGELF
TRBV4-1	ASSQGPGTGGDNNEQF
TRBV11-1	ASSTGGRRVAGSYEQY
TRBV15	ATSRDERGQETQY
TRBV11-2	ASSRLALTDTQY
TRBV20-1	SARVGGLAEY
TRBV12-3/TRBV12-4	ASSHRTGQGNQPQH
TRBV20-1	SASRPASSYEQY
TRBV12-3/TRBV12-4	ASSQLWCTGELF
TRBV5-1	ASSTSGGHYTDTQY
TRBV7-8	ASTRGLTTDRQY
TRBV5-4	ASSLNPGTSGRAKQY
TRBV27	ASSLYSPGTSGVNYEQY
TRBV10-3	AIKVGRHSYEQY
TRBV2	ASSDPMNGYT
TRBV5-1	ASSSPYRDRDYNEQF
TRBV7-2	ASSLDSGSGPDTQY
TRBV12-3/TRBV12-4	ASSLELWQETQY
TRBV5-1	ASSRDRDYEQY
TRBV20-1	SAREWGRPNEQY
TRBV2	ASSDEWTGPGEQF
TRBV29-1	SVGQSNEKLF
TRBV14	ASSHQTWRFYTDTQY
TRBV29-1	SVDWRGKLF
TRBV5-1	ASSPTAGRPGAEKEY
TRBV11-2	ASSLVIPDPIPYEQY
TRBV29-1	SVQARQGRRIYEQY
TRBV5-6	ASSLTQGVAKNIQY
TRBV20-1	SARAQPAHWEQF
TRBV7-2	ASSPRASGETGDTQY
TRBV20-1	SASVLETNEQF
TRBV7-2	ASSSRRDRVYEQY
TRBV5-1	ASSLDWRSSYEQY
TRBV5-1	ASSLAGEVYEQY
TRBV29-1	TTWEHGEAF
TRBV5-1	ASSLALLIPYGYT
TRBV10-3	AISESTNYGYT
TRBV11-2	ASSLVSQGTDTQY
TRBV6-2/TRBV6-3	ASSWTSGAYEQY
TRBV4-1	ASSPTSGQVWGYEAF
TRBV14	ASSIFGQGRRETQY
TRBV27	ASSQTSWRYNEQF
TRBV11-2	ASSLGRGYSSYNEQF
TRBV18	ASSQKGSIQY
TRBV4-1	ASSQTTLGLGTYEQY
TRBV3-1	ASSRRRGRVFPDEQF
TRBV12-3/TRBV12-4	ASSRTDRRGEKLF
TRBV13	ASSRQGVETQY
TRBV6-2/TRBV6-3	ASEQGYEQY
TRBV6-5	ASSSRTSGIKISTDTQY